Listed below are T cell receptor beta chains from one sample, sequenced in a study of blood T cell repertoires in COVID-19. Clones were read by immunoSEQ multiplex PCR, and TCRdb kept only the in-frame ones, dropping some. The repertoire includes some 120,000 clones, roughly 86% of them detected once, and more than 3.5% sits in the top ten. Sequencing used peripheral blood. The receptors derive from a woman in her sixties or seventies with acute or convalescent COVID-19. Both conserved end residues are trimmed from each CDR3.

v_call,j_call,cdr3_aa
TRBV4-1,TRBJ2-5,ASSQPSGRGTQY
TRBV5-1,TRBJ2-3,ASSLEGGGTDTQY
TRBV2,TRBJ2-2,ASSGTGARDTGELF
TRBV5-6,TRBJ1-2,ASSQDIAYGYT
TRBV2,TRBJ2-7,ASSSGLVSYEQY
TRBV5-4,TRBJ2-2,ASFSNGQGNSGELF
TRBV7-8,TRBJ1-5,ATQLTQGGNGNQPQH
TRBV28,TRBJ1-2,ASSFGRDYGYT
TRBV9,TRBJ2-3,ASSVYTDTQY
TRBV11-2,TRBJ1-1,ASSLAPSSTEAF
TRBV11-3,TRBJ2-1,ASSLAGTSYNEQF
TRBV12-3/TRBV12-4,TRBJ1-2,ASRGQGHDGYT
TRBV19,TRBJ1-5,ASSERVSGASSQH
TRBV27,TRBJ2-1,ASRKQGNEQF
TRBV24-1,TRBJ2-2,ATRGTGVTGELF
TRBV7-9,TRBJ2-1,ASSLSRGYNEQF
TRBV5-6,TRBJ1-1,ASSRRSRGQTEAF
TRBV6-5,TRBJ1-4,ATSGQNDEKLF
TRBV4-2,TRBJ2-1,ASSQGDSGGDNEQF
TRBV28,TRBJ2-1,ASSLFAGYNEQF
TRBV3-1/TRBV3-2,TRBJ2-2,ASSQSGNTGELF
TRBV7-9,TRBJ2-7,ASSPRGQPYEQY
TRBV6-5,TRBJ1-6,ASSYAWSSYNSPLH
TRBV7-3,TRBJ2-1,ASSFLAGEYEQF
TRBV3-1/TRBV3-2,TRBJ1-1,ASSQRPQGTEAF
TRBV11-1,TRBJ2-2,ASSWDRDTGELF
TRBV10-3,TRBJ2-2,ATGTGITGELF
TRBV5-1,TRBJ2-5,ASSLGSGTSGRETQY
TRBV6-9,TRBJ1-4,ASSPVSGTGPTNEKLF
TRBV30,TRBJ1-5,AWSPGHTVGQPQH
TRBV30,TRBJ2-1,AWSVGLAGGPDEQF
TRBV6-5,TRBJ2-1,ASSYGGQSSYNEQF
TRBV29-1,TRBJ1-1,SVAHGYTEAF
TRBV15,TRBJ2-1,ATSKGLDSYNEQF
TRBV9,TRBJ2-3,ASDGGADTQY
TRBV30,TRBJ1-2,AWRDIFTSYGYT
TRBV5-1,TRBJ1-1,ASSELLNTEAF
TRBV2,TRBJ1-1,ASGGVSEAF
TRBV9,TRBJ2-1,ASSAGQSYNEQF
TRBV13,TRBJ2-1,ASSDPGLGFVGSYNEQF
TRBV27,TRBJ1-4,ASGSVASTNEKLF
TRBV12-3/TRBV12-4,TRBJ1-5,ASSSGQGQPQH
TRBV20-1,TRBJ1-1,SASGDRSNTEAF
TRBV7-3,TRBJ2-6,ASSLSAGFGGANVLT
TRBV5-5,TRBJ1-2,ASSLRQGPNYGYT
TRBV14,TRBJ2-1,ASSLGLLQYNEQF
TRBV6-1,TRBJ1-1,ASSELSGDTEAF
TRBV19,TRBJ2-7,ASSDTSGRDSYEQY
TRBV5-1,TRBJ2-5,ASFPGQRSETQY
TRBV6-5,TRBJ1-2,ASSYRPTGNYGYT
TRBV11-2,TRBJ1-6,ASSLEQAGGYSPLH
TRBV12-3/TRBV12-4,TRBJ2-1,ASSWGTSGEQF
TRBV27,TRBJ1-1,ASSLYSGGVNRTEAF
TRBV2,TRBJ1-4,ASSEMGQVNEKLF
TRBV6-6,TRBJ1-5,ASSYLGQGLEPQH